The 27 T cell receptor beta chains below come from one sample, sequenced in a study of vaccination effects on CD4 cells after COVID-19 (dated by TCRdb to between 2021 and 2022). The ViraFEST assay stimulated PBMC with viral peptide pools and then used TCR sequencing to identify antigen-specific CD4+ T cell clonotypes by expansion. After more than nine days of culture, CD4+ T cells were isolated with the EasySep CD4+ T cell isolation kit. Convalescent patients had PCR-confirmed SARS-CoV-2 infection between March and December 2020, before Alpha, Beta and Delta variants emerged in the United States. These receptors have no identified antigens. The library was produced with the immunoSEQ multiplex PCR assay. The source is immuneACCESS, and TCRdb retained only in-frame sequences with V and J called. Part of the clones is not carried over; for the studies checked, unresolved V genes explain less than half of this, and the remainder is unexplained. Present in this sample are tens of thousands of clones, 70% to 80% of which were seen just once. The top ten clones comprise about a sixth of the sample.

The starting material was CD4+ T cells from PBMCs cultured with HCoV-NL63 spike peptides, obtained before COVID-19 vaccination. In light of the paper, this sample's cell subset or site label describes: HCoV-NL63 spike overlapping peptide pool stimulation. All receptors derive from a human donor who had a prior SARS-CoV-2 infection.

V gene TRBV5-1 combines with J gene TRBJ1-1; D possibly corresponds to TRBD1 (5 bases). Germline V gives CDR1 SGHRS, CDR2 YFSETQ. The CDR3 has 14 amino acids. Between the trimmed V and J ends, which lost 0 bases and 0 bases, there was a span of 6 bases. CDR3 loop: CASSLGQMNTEAFF. CDR3 DNA: TGCGCCAGCAGCTTGGGACAGATGAACACTGAAGCTTTCTTT.

The chain uses TRBV4-2 and TRBJ2-2; 8 nucleotides agree with TRBD2. The germline gives CDR1 LGHNA, CDR2 YNFKEQ. CDR3 length: 17 amino acids. The V gene end was trimmed by 3 bases and the J gene end by 2 bases; junction bases not matched to a gene: 8. CDR3 sequence: CASSQDVAGRNTGELFF. Written as DNA, the CDR3 is TGTGCCAGCAGCCAGGACGTAGCGGGACGAAACACCGGGGAGCTGTTTTTT.

This chain connects TRBV27 to TRBJ1-2; tentative D call: TRBD1 (5 bases). Germline V gene lookup returns CDR1 MNHEY and CDR2 SMNVEV (reference sequence). Trimming removed 5 bases from V and 7 bases from J, with 17 bases in between. This CDR3 has 14 amino acids. CDR3 residues: CASSLGRGIGGYTF. CDR3 nucleotides: TGTGCCAGCAGTCTGGGGAGGGGTATCGGTGGCTACACCTTC.

This clone was counted between two and nine times. This chain joins TRBV7-6 and TRBJ1-6; D is uncertain. Trimming removed 6 bases from V and 7 bases from J, with 7 bases in between. Germline assignment: CDR1 SGHVS and CDR2 FNYEAQ. The CDR3 runs to 12 residues. The chain's CDR3 is CASRLLNSPLHF. The CDR3 nucleotides read TGTGCCAGCAGGTTACTGAATTCACCCCTCCACTTT.

The DNA of the CDR3 is TGTGCCAGCAGTAAGACAGAGTATCAGCCCCAGCATTTT. It codes for CASSKTEYQPQHF. The V call is TRBV12-3 or TRBV12-4, the J call TRBJ1-5; TRBD1 is a possible D gene (5 bases). The CDR3 extends over 13 amino acids. V gave up 5 bases and J gave up 5 bases, with 10 bases separating them.

This clone came up a few times. The rearrangement joins TRBV6-1 to TRBJ1-6; D gene uncertain. CDR1 and CDR2 (germline): MNHNS, SASEGT. The CDR3 loop spans 17 amino acids. Trimming left V 2 bases short and J 7 bases short, with 18 bases between. The CDR3: CASSEKSAGMVNSPLHF. The CDR3 nucleotides read TGTGCCAGCAGTGAAAAGTCCGCGGGGATGGTGAATTCACCCCTCCACTTT.

This chain links TRBV9 with TRBJ1-6, with TRBD1 as a possible D gene (6 bases). The germline gives CDR1 SGDLS, CDR2 YYNGEE. V dropped 3 bases and J dropped 3 bases, with 16 bases sitting between them. This CDR3 has 17 residues. CDR3 sequence: CASSGREQGIYNSPLHF. The DNA of the CDR3 is TGTGCCAGCAGCGGCAGAGAACAGGGCATCTATAATTCACCCCTCCACTTT.

This sequence joins TRBV2 and TRBJ1-3; the D is unclear. This CDR3 has 14 amino acids. V was pared by 4 bases and J by 4 bases, with 11 bases between. In germline, CDR1 is SNHLY, CDR2 FYNNEI. The CDR3 sequence: CASSAAWAGNTIYF. CDR3 coding DNA: TGTGCCAGCAGTGCAGCCTGGGCCGGAAACACCATATATTTT.

This sequence joins TRBV28 and TRBJ1-2; D may be TRBD1 (6 bases). V lost 4 bases, J lost 4 bases, and 7 bases lay in between. The CDR3 has 12 amino acids. Germline assignment: CDR1 MDHEN and CDR2 SYDVKM. The CDR3 is CASSWDIYGYTF. The CDR3 DNA reads TGTGCCAGCAGTTGGGACATCTATGGCTACACCTTC.

The rearrangement links TRBV5-1 to TRBJ2-5; D is ambiguous. Germline loops: CDR1 SGHRS, CDR2 YFSETQ. V lost 1 base and J lost 5, with 15 bases in between. The CDR3 contains 15 residues. CDR3 DNA: TGCGCCAGCAGCTTGATGGAGCCCAACCTGGAGACCCAGTACTTC. It is translated as CASSLMEPNLETQYF.

The chain recombines TRBV14 with TRBJ2-5, with TRBD2 matching 10 bases. The CDR3 has 15 residues. Trimming at V came to 6 bases and at J to 3 bases, leaving 7 bases not matched to a gene. CDR1 is SGHDN and CDR2 is FVKESK in the germline V gene. The CDR3 loop is CASSPGTSEEETQYF. CDR3 DNA: TGTGCCAGCAGTCCCGGGACTAGCGAGGAAGAGACCCAGTACTTC.

The rearrangement uses TRBV6-5 and TRBJ2-7; D may be TRBD1 (5 bases). The CDR3 has 12 amino acids. Per the germline V gene, CDR1 is MNHEY and CDR2 is SVGAGI. V lost 5 bases and J lost 4, with 9 bases in between. For the CDR3, the DNA is TGTGCCAGCAGTCCTACAGGATACGAGCAGTACTTC. Its protein product is CASSPTGYEQYF.

The chain recombines TRBV11-3 with TRBJ2-7, with D possibly matching TRBD2 (6 bases). The CDR3 covers 14 residues. Trimming removed 4 bases at V and 2 bases at J, with 12 bases between. Germline CDR1 and CDR2: SGHNT and YENEEA. The CDR3 nucleotides read TGTGCCAGCAGCTCGGGAGAACCGCCCTACGAGCAGTACTTC. Its translation is CASSSGEPPYEQYF.

This CDR3 is CASSQGYTGELFF. The CDR3 DNA is TGTGCCAGCTCCCAGGGTTACACCGGGGAGCTGTTTTTT. The chain carries TRBV18 and TRBJ2-2, with a weak D call TRBD1 (5 bases). Germline values: CDR1 KGHSH, CDR2 LQKENI. Trimming left V 6 bases short and J 3 bases short, with 8 bases between. The CDR3 sequence is 13 residues long. Using reference TRBV18 and TRBJ2-2 for the parts outside the CDR3, the full variable domain is NAGVMQNPRHLVRRRGQEARLRCSPMKGHSHVYWYRQLPEEGLKFMVYLQKENIIDESGMPKERFSAEFPKEGPSILRIQQVVRGDSAAYFCASSQGYTGELFFGEGSRLTVL.

A few counts support this clone. J is TRBJ1-4 and V is TRBV6-1, with D unclear. The CDR3 contains 15 residues. Germline lookup yields CDR1 MNHNS and CDR2 SASEGT. Trimming removed 3 bases at V and 8 bases at J, with 16 bases between. The CDR3 bases are TGTGCCAGCAGTGAGGACCTGAATCAGAGGGAAAAACTGTTTTTT. It codes for CASSEDLNQREKLFF.

The V call is TRBV5-1, the J call TRBJ2-4, with 8 bases matching TRBD1. CDR1 and CDR2 from the germline V gene are SGHRS and YFSETQ. The J segment lost 6 bases and the V segment lost 4 bases, leaving 9 bases of the junction unmatched. The CDR3 runs to 15 residues. In DNA form, the CDR3 reads TGCGCCAGCAGCCCACGGACAGGGTCAACAAACATTCAGTACTTC. As protein: CASSPRTGSTNIQYF.

The chain uses TRBV20-1 and TRBJ1-1; D is possibly TRBD1 (6 bases). Trimming removed 4 bases from V and 1 base from J, with 16 bases in between. There are 15 residues in the CDR3. Germline V gene sequence: CDR1 DFQATT, CDR2 SNEGSKA (reference sequence). CDR3 region: CSATEPGHQNTEAFF. The CDR3 nucleotides are TGCAGTGCTACTGAACCGGGACACCAGAACACTGAAGCTTTCTTT.

The chain is built from TRBV9 and TRBJ1-6; no clear D gene. The CDR3 is made up of 14 amino acids. Trimming shortened V by 0 bases and J by 6 bases, and 7 bases separated the two germline ends. Looked up from germline, CDR1 is SGDLS and CDR2 is YYNGEE. For the CDR3, the DNA is TGTGCCAGCAGCGTAGACAGTTTTAATTCACCCCTCCACTTT. It codes for CASSVDSFNSPLHF.

V gene TRBV10-1 combines with J gene TRBJ2-7, with 9 bases fitting TRBD1. Germline V gene sequence: CDR1 WNHNN, CDR2 SYGVQD (reference sequence). CDR3 size: 15 residues. The V and J ends lost 7 bases and 5 bases, in that order; junction bases with no gene match: 12. CDR3 in amino acids: CASNMTGTGRDEQYF. As DNA, the CDR3 is TGCGCCAGCAACATGACCGGGACAGGGCGAGACGAGCAGTACTTC.

The rearrangement uses TRBV5-4 and TRBJ1-3; TRBD1 matches at 7 bases. The germline V gene encodes CDR1 SGHNT and CDR2 YYREEE (reference sequence). This CDR3 comprises 16 residues. With V trimmed by 0 bases and J by 0 bases, 3 bases remained unmatched. This CDR3 is CASSLAAGGSGNTIYF. DNA for the CDR3: TGTGCCAGCAGCTTGGCGGCAGGGGGCTCTGGAAACACCATATATTTT.

The chain uses TRBV7-8 and TRBJ2-3; perhaps TRBD2 as D (6 bases). The V and J ends lost 5 bases and 6 bases respectively, with 15 bases between them. Germline CDR1 and CDR2: SGHVS and FQNEAQ. This CDR3 is built from 14 residues. In DNA, the CDR3 is TGTGCCAGCAGCCCAGGACTATCTCGGGATACGCAGTATTTT. Translating gives CASSPGLSRDTQYF.

The count of this clone is one. The rearrangement uses TRBV5-4 and TRBJ2-3; D is possibly TRBD1 or TRBD2 (5 bases each). V lost 5 bases, J lost 2 bases, and 12 bases lay in between. The CDR3 contains 14 residues. Germline CDR1 is SGHNT and CDR2 is YYREEE (reference sequence). In DNA form, the CDR3 reads TGTGCCAGCAGGGAACGGGGCGACACAGATACGCAGTATTTT. Its translation is CASRERGDTDTQYF.

The chain recombines TRBV29-1 with TRBJ1-5; tentative D call: TRBD1 (6 bases). The CDR3 is 14 amino acids. Germline lookup yields CDR1 SQVTM and CDR2 ANQGSEA. With 4 bases removed from V and 1 base from J, the gap between germline ends came to 11 bases. CDR3 protein: CSVAPQGSNQPQHF. CDR3 sequence (DNA): TGCAGCGTTGCACCTCAGGGGAGCAATCAGCCCCAGCATTTT.

V gene TRBV20-1 combines with J gene TRBJ2-3, with TRBD2 matching over 7 bases. The germline CDR1 and CDR2 sequences are DFQATT and SNEGSKA (reference sequence). The CDR3 is made up of 14 amino acids. J lost 3 bases, V lost 3 bases, and 6 bases had no gene match. Here the CDR3 reads CSASSGEGTDTQYF. The CDR3 DNA is TGCAGTGCTAGTTCCGGGGAGGGTACAGATACGCAGTATTTT.

The chain links TRBV4-3 to TRBJ1-4; 9 nucleotides match TRBD1. The CDR3 has 16 residues. Germline CDR1 is LGHNA and CDR2 is YSLEER. The V and J ends lost 4 bases and 5 bases, in that order; junction bases with no gene match: 8. In DNA form, the CDR3 reads TGCGCCAGCAGCCCTGGACAGGGGAGAGGGAATGAAAAACTGTTTTTT. It is translated as CASSPGQGRGNEKLFF.

The chain has TRBV20-1 and TRBJ2-7, with D possibly being TRBD1 (6 bases). V was trimmed by 3 bases and J by 4 bases, leaving 10 bases between them. The CDR3 consists of 12 residues. Per the germline V gene, CDR1 is DFQATT and CDR2 is SNEGSKA (reference sequence). For the CDR3, the DNA is TGCAGTGCTAGTGTAGGACAGTACGAGCAGTACTTC. It translates to CSASVGQYEQYF.

The rearrangement joins TRBV7-8 to TRBJ1-5; weak D call: TRBD1 (5 bases). The CDR3 contains 12 residues. Germline CDR1 is SGHVS and CDR2 is FQNEAQ. V lost 8 bases and J 7 bases, leaving 12 bases between the germline ends. Here the CDR3 reads CASGDEGQPQHF. CDR3 sequence (DNA): TGTGCCAGCGGAGACGAGGGGCAGCCCCAGCATTTT.